One sample yielded the 32 T cell receptor beta chains listed below, sequenced in a study of shared clonotypes between healthy human individuals. The data were produced by immunoSEQ multiplex PCR, yet TCRdb's version contains in-frame clones alone and is incomplete. Among around 2.5 million clones listed, 93% were seen once. Sample: naive CD4+ T cells from PBMCs. Specified subset: CD45RA+ positively selected. These TCRs come from a man aged 18 to 30 in good health. Some clones in this sample may be carry-over from other donors' samples.

The rearrangement joins TRBV30 to TRBJ2-7, with D perhaps TRBD2 (7 bases). The CDR3 has 14 amino acids. The germline V and J ends were trimmed by 4 bases and 7 bases, with 20 bases remaining between them. CDR1 is GTSNPN and CDR2 is SVGIG in the germline V gene (reference sequence). Written as DNA, the CDR3 is TGTGCCTGGACCCTAGGACTAGGGGGGAGGGAGCAGTACTTC. Amino acid sequence: CAWTLGLGGREQYF.

V and J are TRBV6-5 and TRBJ2-1; unclear D gene. The germline CDR1 and CDR2 sequences are MNHEY and SVGAGI. This CDR3 has 13 residues. Deletions cut 6 bases from V and 0 bases from J, with 6 bases between. The CDR3 DNA follows: TGTGCCAGCAGGATCAACTCCTACAATGAGCAGTTCTTC. It codes for CASRINSYNEQFF.

This chain connects TRBV27 to TRBJ1-4; D is uncertain. The CDR3 contains 14 residues. Trimming shortened V by 6 bases and J by 3 bases, and 11 bases separated the two germline ends. Per the germline V gene, CDR1 is MNHEY and CDR2 is SMNVEV (reference sequence). The CDR3 coding sequence is TGTGCCAGCAGGGGATCCCACGCTAATGAAAAACTGTTTTTT. Its translation: CASRGSHANEKLFF.

The chain has TRBV28 and TRBJ1-1; D is undetermined. The CDR3 totals 13 residues. Trimming removed 0 bases from V and 8 bases from J, with 10 bases in between. Germline CDR1 MDHEN, CDR2 SYDVKM. The CDR3 reads CASSLWSTGEAFF. Written as DNA, the CDR3 is TGTGCCAGCAGTTTATGGTCGACGGGAGAAGCTTTCTTT. Using reference TRBV28 and TRBJ1-1 for the parts outside the CDR3, the full variable domain is DVKVTQSSRYLVKRTGEKVFLECVQDMDHENMFWYRQDPGLGLRLIYFSYDVKMKEKGDIPEGYSVSREKKERFSLILESASTNQTSMYLCASSLWSTGEAFFGQGTRLTVV.

The chain has TRBV28 and TRBJ1-5; D might be TRBD1 (6 bases). CDR3 length equals 16 residues. Trimming took off 5 bases at V and 0 bases at J, with 14 bases between the two ends. The V gene's germline CDR1 is MDHEN and CDR2 SYDVKM. CDR3 nucleotides: TGTGCCAGCAGTCCCAGAGGGGGGTATAGCAATCAGCCCCAGCATTTT. Translating gives CASSPRGGYSNQPQHF.

The genes are TRBV6-1 and TRBJ1-3; D gene ambiguous. This CDR3 has 14 residues. CDR1 and CDR2 (germline): MNHNS, SASEGT. V lost 0 bases and J 8 bases, leaving 11 bases between the germline ends. The DNA of the CDR3 is TGTGCCAGCAGTGAAGCGGAGGACGGGGACACCATATATTTT. This encodes CASSEAEDGDTIYF.

This chain joins TRBV28 and TRBJ1-2, with a possible D match to TRBD1 (6 bases). Per germline, CDR1 MDHEN and CDR2 SYDVKM. The CDR3 covers 12 residues. V was clipped by 10 bases and J by 6 bases, with 15 bases between them. The CDR3 spells CATADRPHGYTF. CDR3 DNA: TGTGCCACCGCGGACAGACCGCATGGCTACACCTTC.

The gene calls are TRBV11-1 and TRBJ2-7, with a tentative D call TRBD1 (5 bases). This CDR3 is 12 amino acids long. V was pared by 1 base and J by 5 bases, with 6 bases between. Germline V gives CDR1 SGHAT, CDR2 FQDESV (reference sequence). CDR3 residues: CASSLVQDEQYF. DNA for the CDR3: TGTGCCAGCAGCTTAGTACAGGACGAGCAGTACTTC.

The chain couples TRBV10-2 to TRBJ2-7, with D perhaps assigned TRBD1 or TRBD2 (6 bases each). V was clipped by 8 bases and J by 3 bases, with 17 bases between them. The CDR3 has 14 residues. The germline gives CDR1 WSHSY, CDR2 SAAADI. The CDR3 DNA reads as TGCGCCAGCGGGGGTTGGGGGGCTGACTACGAGCAGTACTTC. The encoded protein is CASGGWGADYEQYF.

The chain combines TRBV11-2 with TRBJ1-4, with a weak D call TRBD1 (5 bases). The CDR3 is 13 residues long. Between the trimmed V and J ends, which lost 5 bases and 10 bases, there was a span of 14 bases. CDR1 is SGHAT and CDR2 is FQNNGV in the germline V gene. The CDR3 region is CASSRQGDPKLFF. The CDR3 nucleotides read TGTGCCAGCAGCCGACAAGGGGACCCAAAACTGTTTTTT.

The chain recombines TRBV6-1 with TRBJ1-5, with D perhaps matching TRBD1 (6 bases). This CDR3 spans 14 amino acids. V lost 6 bases to trimming and J lost 5 bases, with 14 bases between them. CDR1 and CDR2 (germline): MNHNS, SASEGT. CDR3 coding DNA: TGTGCCAGCAGCTGGGGAGGGGGGGATCAGCCCCAGCATTTT. Amino acid sequence: CASSWGGGDQPQHF.

The V gene is TRBV6-4, the J gene TRBJ2-2, with D perhaps matching TRBD2 (6 bases). Trimming took off 4 bases at V and 0 bases at J, with 6 bases between the two ends. The germline V gene encodes CDR1 MRHNA and CDR2 SNTAGT. CDR3 size: 14 residues. In DNA form, the CDR3 reads TGTGCCAGCAGTGGGAGGGCGAACACCGGGGAGCTGTTTTTT. This gives the protein CASSGRANTGELFF.

Written as DNA, the CDR3 is TGCGCCAGCAGCTTGATTCCTAGCGGGATGGAGAATGAGCAGTTCTTC. Translating gives CASSLIPSGMENEQFF. The genes are TRBV5-1 and TRBJ2-1; TRBD2 matches 9 bases. Germline V gene sequence: CDR1 SGHRS, CDR2 YFSETQ. The CDR3 has 16 residues. V was pared by 1 base and J by 7 bases, with 9 bases of the junction left unmatched. The full variable domain, rest sourced from reference TRBV5-1 and TRBJ2-1, is KAGVTQTPRYLIKTRGQQVTLSCSPISGHRSVSWYQQTPGQGLQFLFEYFSETQRNKGNFPGRFSGRQFSNSRSEMNVSTLELGDSALYLCASSLIPSGMENEQFFGPGTRLTVL.

This chain uses TRBV20-1 with TRBJ2-5, with D unresolved. This CDR3 comprises 10 residues. Trimming removed 3 bases at V and 6 bases at J, with 5 bases between. CDR1 is DFQATT, CDR2 SNEGSKA, per germline (reference sequence). The CDR3 sequence: CSASFQTQYF. DNA for the CDR3: TGCAGTGCTAGTTTCCAGACCCAGTACTTC.

The chain couples TRBV6-5 to TRBJ2-1; maybe TRBD2 (6 bases). This CDR3 has 15 amino acids. Germline V gene data show CDR1 as MNHEY and CDR2 as SVGAGI. V was pared by 6 bases and J by 1 base, with 13 bases between. The CDR3 region is CASRTGGGSYNEQFF. CDR3 sequence (DNA): TGTGCCAGCAGGACTGGTGGGGGGTCCTACAATGAGCAGTTCTTC.

The CDR3 DNA reads as TGTGCCAGCAGTTACGGGGGGGGCTCCTACGAGCAGTACTTC. Protein: CASSYGGGSYEQYF. The chain links TRBV6-5 to TRBJ2-7, with 7 positions matching TRBD2. Trimming removed 2 bases from V and 0 bases from J; junction bases left unmatched: 1. The CDR3 covers 14 residues. CDR1 MNHEY and CDR2 SVGAGI come from the germline V gene.

V and J are TRBV7-3 and TRBJ2-1; D call uncertain. The CDR3 sequence is 15 residues long. Germline-derived CDR1 and CDR2 are SGHTA and FQGTGA. The V end lost 5 bases, the J end lost 4 bases, and 15 bases lay between the germline ends. The CDR3 DNA follows: TGTGCCAGCAGCCTATTAGGCGAAGCGTACAATGAGCAGTTCTTC. Its protein is CASSLLGEAYNEQFF. The variable domain in full, completed from reference TRBV7-3 and TRBJ2-1, reads GAGVSQTPSNKVTEKGKYVELRCDPISGHTALYWYRQSLGQGPEFLIYFQGTGAADDSGLPNDRFFAVRPEGSVSTLKIQRTERGDSAVYLCASSLLGEAYNEQFFGPGTRLTVL.

This CDR3 reads CASSLDRGRYEQYF. In DNA, the CDR3 is TGTGCCAGCAGCTTAGACAGGGGGCGGTACGAGCAGTACTTC. J is TRBJ2-7 and V is TRBV11-2; 8 bases fit TRBD1. Trimming at V came to 0 bases and at J to 4 bases, leaving 2 bases not matched to a gene. The CDR3 covers 14 residues. Germline CDR1 is SGHAT and CDR2 is FQNNGV. Full variable domain (rest looked up from reference TRBV11-2 and TRBJ2-7): EAGVAQSPRYKIIEKRQSVAFWCNPISGHATLYWYQQILGQGPKLLIQFQNNGVVDDSQLPKDRFSAERLKGVDSTLKIQPAKLEDSAVYLCASSLDRGRYEQYFGPGTRLTVT.

The V call is TRBV5-6, the J call TRBJ1-6; the D gene is possibly TRBD1 (5 bases). The V end was cut by 3 bases, the J end by 6 bases, with 16 bases between. The germline gives CDR1 SGHDT, CDR2 YYEEEE. This CDR3 is built from 16 residues. Here the CDR3 DNA reads TGTGCCAGCAGCTCCCGGGCCCCCGGGGGTAATTCACCCCTCCACTTT. Its translation is CASSSRAPGGNSPLHF.

The chain recombines TRBV9 with TRBJ2-6; 13 bases are shared with TRBD2. V gave up 1 base and J gave up 2 bases; unmatched junction bases: 3. Looked up from germline, CDR1 is SGDLS and CDR2 is YYNGEE. The CDR3 is made up of 18 amino acids. For the CDR3, the DNA is TGTGCCAGCAGCGTAAGTGGACTAGCGGGAGCTGGGGCCAACGTCCTGACTTTC. This translates into CASSVSGLAGAGANVLTF.

In DNA form, the CDR3 reads TGTGCCAGCAGCTTCGACAGGGACCTTAATGAAAAACTGTTTTTT. This encodes CASSFDRDLNEKLFF. This chain uses TRBV28 with TRBJ1-4, with 7 bases fitting TRBD1. The CDR3 consists of 15 residues. J was trimmed by 4 bases and V by 6 bases; bases with no gene match: 8. Germline CDR1 reads MDHEN; CDR2 reads SYDVKM. Supplemented by reference TRBV28 and TRBJ1-4, the full variable domain reads DVKVTQSSRYLVKRTGEKVFLECVQDMDHENMFWYRQDPGLGLRLIYFSYDVKMKEKGDIPEGYSVSREKKERFSLILESASTNQTSMYLCASSFDRDLNEKLFFGSGTQLSVL.

This sequence joins TRBV19 and TRBJ2-7; 7 bases line up with TRBD1. Germline CDR1 and CDR2: LNHDA and SQIVND (reference sequence). The junction had 10 bases not matched to a gene; V was cut back by 6 bases and J by 5 bases. The CDR3 totals 14 residues. CDR3 bases: TGTGCCAGTAGCCCCCGACAGGGTAACCACGAGCAGTACTTC. Amino acid sequence: CASSPRQGNHEQYF.

J is TRBJ2-3 and V is TRBV29-1; D unclear. Germline loops: CDR1 SQVTM, CDR2 ANQGSEA. V was clipped by 1 base and J by 4 bases, with 15 bases between them. CDR3 size: 15 residues. CDR3: CSVEARYDRPDTQYF. In DNA, the CDR3 is TGCAGCGTTGAAGCGCGTTACGACCGGCCAGATACGCAGTATTTT.

This chain joins TRBV11-3 and TRBJ1-1; TRBD1 matches 8 bases. The CDR3 runs 13 residues. With 4 bases clipped from V and 4 bases from J, the junction kept 2 bases outside the gene matches. Germline values: CDR1 SGHNT, CDR2 YENEEA. The CDR3 sequence: CASSSQGATEAFF. The CDR3 nucleotides are TGTGCCAGCAGCTCGCAGGGGGCCACTGAAGCTTTCTTT. The complete variable domain, with remaining parts taken from reference TRBV11-3 and TRBJ1-1, reads EAGVVQSPRYKIIEKKQPVAFWCNPISGHNTLYWYLQNLGQGPELLIRYENEEAVDDSQLPKDRFSAERLKGVDSTLKIQPAELGDSAVYLCASSSQGATEAFFGQGTRLTVV.

Turning to this clone: This specimen includes other DNA sequences encoding the same CDR3. This chain uses TRBV30 with TRBJ2-5; weak D call: TRBD1 (5 bases). Germline assignment: CDR1 GTSNPN and CDR2 SVGIG (reference sequence). Trimming left V 0 bases short and J 5 bases short, with 10 bases between. The CDR3 extends over 13 amino acids. The CDR3 coding sequence is TGTGCCTGGAGTGTATCAGGGCGGGAGACCCAGTACTTC. Protein sequence: CAWSVSGRETQYF.

In regard to this clone: Other DNA sequences in this specimen translate into the identical CDR3. The chain joins TRBV7-2 to TRBJ2-7, with 8 bases aligning to TRBD1. J was trimmed by 1 base and V by 5 bases; bases with no gene match: 4. The CDR3 covers 14 residues. Germline CDR1 reads SGHTA; CDR2 reads FQGNSA. CDR3 amino acids: CASSLGTGSYEQYF. The CDR3 coding sequence is TGTGCCAGCAGCCTAGGGACAGGTTCCTACGAGCAGTACTTC. Full variable domain (outside the CDR3, taken from reference TRBV7-2 and TRBJ2-7): GAGVSQSPSNKVTEKGKDVELRCDPISGHTALYWYRQSLGQGLEFLIYFQGNSAPDKSGLPSDRFSAERTGGSVSTLTIQRTQQEDSAVYLCASSLGTGSYEQYFGPGTRLTVT.

The sample holds one count of this clone. This chain joins TRBV5-4 and TRBJ2-1; no clear D. This CDR3 is built from 11 residues. Germline V lookup: CDR1 SGHNT, CDR2 YYREEE (reference sequence). V shed 0 bases and J shed 9 bases, with 4 bases lying between them. CDR3 region: CASSLVSEQFF. The CDR3, as DNA: TGTGCCAGCAGCTTGGTTTCTGAGCAGTTCTTC.

The V and J genes are TRBV7-9 and TRBJ1-1; D gene uncertain. Trimming pared 5 bases from V and 6 bases from J, leaving 13 bases between. CDR3 size: 13 residues. Germline values: CDR1 SEHNR, CDR2 FQNEAQ (reference sequence). The CDR3, as DNA: TGTGCCAGCAGCCTCTTTATCCAGGCTGAAGCTTTCTTT. Its protein is CASSLFIQAEAFF. Based on the CDR3 plus reference TRBV7-9 and TRBJ1-1, the full variable domain is DTGVSQNPRHKITKRGQNVTFRCDPISEHNRLYWYRQTLGQGPEFLTYFQNEAQLEKSRLLSDRFSAERPKGSFSTLEIQRTEQGDSAMYLCASSLFIQAEAFFGQGTRLTVV.

Of note for this clone: The same CDR3 can be traced to other DNA sequences in this sample. The chain is built from TRBV6-1 and TRBJ1-2; D is unclear. The germline V gene encodes CDR1 MNHNS and CDR2 SASEGT. The CDR3 has 14 residues. The germline V and J ends were trimmed by 0 bases and 1 base, with 6 bases remaining between them. CDR3 protein: CASSEASGNYGYTF. The CDR3 region has the DNA TGTGCCAGCAGTGAAGCCAGTGGTAACTATGGCTACACCTTC.

For this clone: Other DNA sequences in this sample translate to the same CDR3. The chain recombines TRBV19 with TRBJ2-3, with 10 bases aligning to TRBD2. Unmatched junction bases numbered 4, after V lost 3 bases and J lost 4 bases. CDR1 is LNHDA and CDR2 is SQIVND in the germline V gene (reference sequence). CDR3 length: 15 residues. CDR3 in DNA: TGTGCCAGTAGTATCCTAGCGGGAGCGGCAGATACGCAGTATTTT. Protein sequence: CASSILAGAADTQYF.

The genes are TRBV7-2 and TRBJ2-7; D is unclear. The CDR3 is 13 residues long. Germline V gene data show CDR1 as SGHTA and CDR2 as FQGNSA. The V end was cut by 1 base, the J end by 7 bases, with 11 bases between. The CDR3 is CASSLDAKAEQYF. The CDR3, as DNA: TGTGCCAGCAGCTTAGATGCGAAGGCGGAGCAGTACTTC.

The V gene is TRBV13, the J gene TRBJ1-1, with no clear D. V lost 3 bases to trimming and J lost 1 base, with 15 bases between them. The CDR3 sequence is 16 residues long. The germline V gene has CDR1 PRHDT and CDR2 FYEKMQ (reference sequence). CDR3 in DNA: TGTGCCAGCAGCTTCCTACCGAGGAGACGGAACACTGAAGCTTTCTTT. It translates to CASSFLPRRRNTEAFF.